This T cell receptor beta chain originates from a study of T cells after posttransplantation cyclophosphamide. Using immunoSEQ multiplex PCR, the repertoire was profiled, and TCRdb retains in-frame clones only, with some absent. The data hold about 21,000 clones, with roughly 85% observed a single time. Methotrexate plus calcineurin inhibitor accompanied controls' myeloablative marrow transplants; sampling was 1 year later. The CDR3 loop spans 15 amino acids. V was trimmed by 1 base and J by 6 bases, leaving 17 bases between them. Germline CDR1 reads SGDLS; CDR2 reads YYNGEE. V and J are TRBV9 and TRBJ2-7; D possibly corresponds to TRBD2 (6 bases). The TCR sequence derives from a female patient between 30 and 40 years old who received an allogeneic stem cell transplant from an unrelated donor, was CMV-positive, and had acute and chronic GVHD. The T cells may partly be graft donor cells. The sample consisted of PBMCs, taken around 53 weeks after allogeneic stem cell transplant with calcineurin inhibitor and methotrexate. This CDR3 reads CASSVTTGEGAEQYF. CDR3 nucleotide sequence: TGTGCCAGCAGCGTAACTACGGGGGAAGGCGCCGAGCAGTACTTC.